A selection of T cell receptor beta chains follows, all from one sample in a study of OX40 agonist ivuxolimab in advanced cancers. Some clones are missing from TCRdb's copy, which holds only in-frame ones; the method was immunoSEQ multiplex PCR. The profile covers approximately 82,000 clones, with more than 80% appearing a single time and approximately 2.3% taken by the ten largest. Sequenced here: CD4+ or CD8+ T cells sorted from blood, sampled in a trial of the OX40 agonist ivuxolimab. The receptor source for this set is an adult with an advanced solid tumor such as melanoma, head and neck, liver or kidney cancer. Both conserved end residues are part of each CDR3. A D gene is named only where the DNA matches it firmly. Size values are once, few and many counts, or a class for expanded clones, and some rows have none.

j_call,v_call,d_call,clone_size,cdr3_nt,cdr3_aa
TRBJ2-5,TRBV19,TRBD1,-,TGTGCCAGTAGTCAGGGACAGCTGGTGGCTAAGACCCAGTACTTC,CASSQGQLVAKTQYF
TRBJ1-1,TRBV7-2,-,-,TGTGCCAGCAGCTTAATCGCAGGGTTTTACACTGAAGCTTTCTTT,CASSLIAGFYTEAFF
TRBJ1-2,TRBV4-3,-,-,TGCGCCAGCAGCCAAGCTCACCTCCCGGGGGACTATGGCTACACCTTC,CASSQAHLPGDYGYTF
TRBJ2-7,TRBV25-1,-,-,TGTGCCAGCAGTGACACAGGGTACTACGAGCAGTACTTC,CASSDTGYYEQYF
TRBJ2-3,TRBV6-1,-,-,TGTGCCAGCAGTCCTTTATCGGGCACAGATACGCAGTATTTT,CASSPLSGTDTQYF
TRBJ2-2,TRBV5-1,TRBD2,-,TGCGCCAGCAGCCTGTATCCGACTAGCGGGGGTATTAACACCGGGGAGCTGTTTTTT,CASSLYPTSGGINTGELFF
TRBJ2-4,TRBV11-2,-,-,TGTGCCAGCAGCCCCGACCTAAACATTCAGTACTTC,CASSPDLNIQYF
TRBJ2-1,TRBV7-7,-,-,TGTGCCAGCAGCTCAGGGACGATCGGGGAGCAGTTCTTC,CASSSGTIGEQFF
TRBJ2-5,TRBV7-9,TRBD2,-,TGTGCCAGCAGCTTGTCTAGCGGGGAAGAGACCCAGTACTTC,CASSLSSGEETQYF
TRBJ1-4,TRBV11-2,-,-,TGTGCCAGCAGCTTGAACGCGGGACAAGTGCGAGAAAAACTGTTTTTT,CASSLNAGQVREKLFF
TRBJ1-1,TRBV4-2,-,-,TGTGCCAGCAGCTTGGTTGGAGGGACGGTGAACACTGAAGCTTTCTTT,CASSLVGGTVNTEAFF
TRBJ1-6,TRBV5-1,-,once,TGCGCCAGCAGCTTACAGGTTGATAATTCACCCCTCCACTTT,CASSLQVDNSPLHF
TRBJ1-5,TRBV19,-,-,TGTGCCAGTAGTATTCTAAGAAGTCAGCCCCAGCATTTT,CASSILRSQPQHF
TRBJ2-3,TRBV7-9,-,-,TGTGCCAGCAGCCCGGTGGGGGGTAGAGCAGATACGCAGTATTTT,CASSPVGGRADTQYF
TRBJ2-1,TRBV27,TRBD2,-,TGTGCCAGCAGTTTCCCCCGGGATAGCGGGGGGGCAGGCGATGAGCAGTTCTTC,CASSFPRDSGGAGDEQFF
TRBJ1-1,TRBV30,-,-,TGTGCCTGGGGCCATGGGGGTACCCTACTGAGGGCTTTCTTT,CAWGHGGTLLRAFF
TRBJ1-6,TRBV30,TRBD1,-,TGTGCCTGGAGTGCAGGACAGGATAATTCACCCCTCCACTTT,CAWSAGQDNSPLHF
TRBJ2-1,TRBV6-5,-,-,TGTGCCAGCAGTTTAGGCAGGGGAGTGGGTGAGCAGTTCTTC,CASSLGRGVGEQFF
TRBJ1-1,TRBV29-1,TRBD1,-,TGCAGCGTTGAAGGACAGGGAGGGGCCGAAGCTTTCTTT,CSVEGQGGAEAFF
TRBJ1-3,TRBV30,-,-,TGTGCCTGGAGTTCGCGTCCTGGAAACACCATATATTTT,CAWSSRPGNTIYF
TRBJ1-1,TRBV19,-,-,TGTGCCAGTAGTCCGATATCCATGAACACTGAAGCTTTCTTT,CASSPISMNTEAFF
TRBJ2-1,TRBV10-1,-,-,TGCGCCAGCAGTGAAGACGGTCAGGGCTCTCACAATGAGCAGTTCTTC,CASSEDGQGSHNEQFF
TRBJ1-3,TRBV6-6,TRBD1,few,TGTGCCAGCAGCCGGGACAGGGGCAGCGCTGGAAACACCATATATTTT,CASSRDRGSAGNTIYF
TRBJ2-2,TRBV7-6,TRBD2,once,TGTGCCAGCAGCTTAGCCGGCGGGGGGGCAGGCGGGGAGCTGTTTTTT,CASSLAGGGAGGELFF
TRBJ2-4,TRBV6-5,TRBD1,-,TGTGCCAGCAGCAACGGACAGGTTGGGGACATTCAGTACTTC,CASSNGQVGDIQYF
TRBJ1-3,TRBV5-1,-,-,TGCGCCAGCAGCTTCTCGGCGGGAGCTGGAAACACCATATATTTT,CASSFSAGAGNTIYF
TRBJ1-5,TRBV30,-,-,TGTGCCTGGACCAGGGGAAACAATCAGCCCCAGCATTTT,CAWTRGNNQPQHF
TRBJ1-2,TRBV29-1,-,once,TGCAGCGTTGATATACAGGTGGGCTATGGCTACACCTTC,CSVDIQVGYGYTF
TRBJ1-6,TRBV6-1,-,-,TGTGCCAGCAGTGGGGGCCCCTCTAGGAGCTCCTATAATTCACCCCTCCACTTT,CASSGGPSRSSYNSPLHF
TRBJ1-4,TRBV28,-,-,TGTGCCAGCAGTGCCACAGATGGGGGGATCGGGAATGAAAAACTGTTTTTT,CASSATDGGIGNEKLFF
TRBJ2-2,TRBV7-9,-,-,TGTGCCAGCATTTGGGCAGGGGGGACCACCGGGGAGCTGTTTTTT,CASIWAGGTTGELFF
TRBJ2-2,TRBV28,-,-,TGTGCCAGCAGTCCTCGGGTCTCCCAACCGATGAACACCGGGGAGCTGTTTTTT,CASSPRVSQPMNTGELFF